The rows below give T cell receptor beta chains drawn from one sample of a study of OX40 agonist ivuxolimab in advanced cancers. The data were produced by immunoSEQ multiplex PCR, yet TCRdb's version contains in-frame clones alone and is incomplete. This table has about 46,000 clones, approximately 91% appearing once. The material sequenced was CD4+ or CD8+ T cells sorted from blood, taken in a trial of the OX40 agonist ivuxolimab. Every receptor here comes from an adult with an advanced solid tumor such as melanoma, head and neck, liver or kidney cancer. CDR3s include the opening cysteine and the closing phenylalanine or tryptophan. D genes are given only for firm matches. Not every row has a clone size; where given, it reads once, few, many or a size class.

>TRBJ2-7|.|TRBV4-1|.
TGCGCCAGCAGCCAATGGACAGCACCCAGGTCGGAGCAGTACTTC
CASSQWTAPRSEQYF
>TRBJ1-5|TRBD1|TRBV4-1|.
TGCGCCAGCAGCCTCGTTTTGTCCGGGACAGATAGCAATCAGCCCCAGCATTTT
CASSLVLSGTDSNQPQHF
>TRBJ2-7|.|TRBV6-6|.
TGTGCCAGCAGTATTTCCTACGAGCAGTACTTC
CASSISYEQYF
>TRBJ2-5|TRBD2|TRBV9|.
TGTGCCAGCAGCGGGCGACTAGCGGGGGAACCTTCATACCAAGAGACCCAGTACTTC
CASSGRLAGEPSYQETQYF
>TRBJ2-1|.|TRBV5-1|.
TGCGCCAGCATAGACTCTCTGAGCAATGAGCAGTTCTTC
CASIDSLSNEQFF
>TRBJ2-5|.|TRBV5-3|.
TGTGCCAGCAGCTTAGGTGGGGGGAAAGAGACCCAGTACTTC
CASSLGGGKETQYF
>TRBJ1-4|.|TRBV28|.
TGTGCCAGCAGTTCCACTACAACTAATGAAAAACTGTTTTTT
CASSSTTTNEKLFF
>TRBJ1-2|.|TRBV5-6|.
TGTGCCAGCAGCTTGGGGCAGGGAGGCTATGGCTACACCTTC
CASSLGQGGYGYTF
>TRBJ2-1|.|TRBV9|.
TGTGCCAGCAGCGTAGGGGCTAGTAATAAGTTCTTC
CASSVGASNKFF
>TRBJ2-2|.|TRBV5-6|few
TGTGCCAGCAGCTTGGAACTAGCATGGGACCGGGAGCTGTTTTTT
CASSLELAWDRELFF
>TRBJ2-5|TRBD1|TRBV10-1|.
TGCGCCAGCAGTGAATCTATAGGGGGCCGGAGTGAGACCCAGTACTTC
CASSESIGGRSETQYF
>TRBJ2-7|.|TRBV19|.
TGTGCCAGCGCAGTCTTCCCCTACGACGAGCAGTACTTC
CASAVFPYDEQYF
>TRBJ2-3|.|TRBV11-2|.
TGTGCCAGCGTCACCCCGAGGGGAGTCACAGATACGCAGTATTTT
CASVTPRGVTDTQYF
>TRBJ2-1|TRBD2|TRBV27|.
TGTGCCAGCAGTTTAAGGGCTAGCGGCTACAATGAGCAGTTCTTC
CASSLRASGYNEQFF